The present entry profiles one T cell receptor beta chain with its context. V was shortened by 5 bases and J by 0 bases, with 11 bases between the two germline ends. The CDR3 loop spans 16 amino acids. In germline, CDR1 is SEHNR, CDR2 FQNEAQ (reference sequence). At deep level, the assay was performed. Genomic DNA per cell subset filled all wells of several immunoSEQ plates. Only in-frame clones appear in the TCRdb table, and some are missing; sequencing was by immunoSEQ multiplex PCR. The table lists 550,000 to 600,000 clones, roughly 72% of them singletons. The data belong to a study of shared clonotypes between healthy human individuals.

The J gene is TRBJ2-6, the V gene TRBV7-9; TRBD2 is a possible D gene (5 bases). Sequencing was carried out using PBMCs. The source is a woman aged 40 to 50 in good health. Some clones in this sample may be carry-over from other donors' samples. Written as DNA, the CDR3 is TGTGCCAGCAGCCACGGACTGGTCTCTGGGGCCAACGTCCTGACTTTC. Translation: CASSHGLVSGANVLTF.